This entry lists 14 T cell receptor beta chains sequenced from one sample in a study of shared T cell receptors in the human thymus. Libraries were prepared by immunoSEQ multiplex PCR; TCRdb keeps only in-frame clonotypes and omits some of them. The sample shows around 340,000 clones, approximately 95% of them seen only once. The sequencing input was thymocytes. The receptors come from a human donor.

V usage is TRBV7-9 and J usage is TRBJ2-7, with D maybe TRBD2 (6 bases). V lost 4 bases, J lost 6 bases, and 22 bases lay in between. Germline assignment: CDR1 SEHNR and CDR2 FQNEAQ (reference sequence). This CDR3 spans 16 amino acids. The CDR3 region has the DNA TGTGCCAGCAGCTCGCCTCTTACGGGAGTCGGTGGCGAGCAGTACTTC. Protein: CASSSPLTGVGGEQYF.

CDR3 region: CASSPERLADEQFF. The CDR3, as DNA: TGTGCCAGCAGTCCCGAGAGGCTAGCGGATGAGCAGTTCTTC. V and J are TRBV28 and TRBJ2-1, with 7 bases that match TRBD2. There are 14 residues in the CDR3. In germline, CDR1 is MDHEN, CDR2 SYDVKM. V trimming: 5 bases; J trimming: 8 bases; junction bases outside the gene matches: 9.

This chain connects TRBV29-1 to TRBJ1-1; the D gene is possibly TRBD1 (6 bases). V shed 4 bases and J shed 4 bases, with 16 bases lying between them. CDR1 is SQVTM, CDR2 ANQGSEA, per germline. The CDR3 totals 14 residues. The CDR3 DNA reads as TGCAGCGTTGGAACGGAGACAGGTGGCACTGAAGCTTTCTTT. It specifies CSVGTETGGTEAFF.

The chain employs TRBV6-1 and TRBJ2-1, with unresolved D. Germline CDR1 and CDR2: MNHNS and SASEGT. Trimming stripped 6 bases from V and 3 bases from J, with 6 bases between. The CDR3 extends over 12 amino acids. This CDR3 reads CASRSVYNEQFF. CDR3 sequence (DNA): TGTGCCAGCAGGAGCGTCTACAATGAGCAGTTCTTC.

The CDR3 here is CASSWDRETPATGPSTDTQYF. The CDR3 DNA reads TGTGCCAGCAGTTGGGACAGGGAAACCCCAGCGACGGGTCCTAGCACAGATACGCAGTATTTT. V gene TRBV27 combines with J gene TRBJ2-3; 9 bases line up with TRBD1. The J segment lost 0 bases and the V segment lost 4 bases, leaving 20 bases of the junction unmatched. Germline-derived CDR1 and CDR2 are MNHEY and SMNVEV (reference sequence). CDR3 size: 21 residues.

V and J are TRBV7-2 and TRBJ1-2; no clear D gene. CDR1 and CDR2 from the germline V gene are SGHTA and FQGNSA. This CDR3 spans 15 amino acids. V was pared by 0 bases and J by 0 bases, with 8 bases between. The CDR3 region has the DNA TGTGCCAGCAGCTTAGCTTGGCTAGCTAACTATGGCTACACCTTC. Translating it yields CASSLAWLANYGYTF.

This clone was seen a handful of times. The chain joins TRBV28 to TRBJ2-7, with TRBD2 matching 9 bases. Unmatched junction bases numbered 10, after V lost 7 bases and J lost 3 bases. CDR3 length: 15 residues. Germline loops: CDR1 MDHEN, CDR2 SYDVKM. CDR3 sequence reads: CASKLAGDVGYEQYF. As DNA, the CDR3 is TGTGCCAGCAAATTAGCGGGAGACGTTGGCTACGAGCAGTACTTC.

As DNA, the CDR3 is TGTGCCAGCCCAGGGAGAAATGTAGCGGGAGGGCCGGGCGACGAGCAGTACTTC. Translation gives CASPGRNVAGGPGDEQYF. The chain couples TRBV6-7 to TRBJ2-7; 11 nucleotides align to TRBD2. TRBV6-7 is known as an ORF, though its function is uncertain. Losses at the gene ends were 8 bases for V and 5 bases for J; bases not matched to a gene: 20. The CDR3 covers 18 residues.

This chain uses TRBV5-1 with TRBJ2-1; 11 bases fit TRBD2. This CDR3 has 16 amino acids. From germline, CDR1 is SGHRS and CDR2 YFSETQ. V was clipped by 4 bases and J by 3 bases; unmatched bases: 6. The CDR3: CASSRILAGDYNEQFF. DNA for the CDR3: TGCGCCAGCAGCCGTATACTAGCGGGGGACTACAATGAGCAGTTCTTC. The whole variable domain, filled in from reference TRBV5-1 and TRBJ2-1, reads KAGVTQTPRYLIKTRGQQVTLSCSPISGHRSVSWYQQTPGQGLQFLFEYFSETQRNKGNFPGRFSGRQFSNSRSEMNVSTLELGDSALYLCASSRILAGDYNEQFFGPGTRLTVL.

The chain joins TRBV5-4 to TRBJ1-2; the D gene is possibly TRBD1 (5 bases). V dropped 1 base and J dropped 3 bases, with 22 bases sitting between them. CDR3 length: 18 residues. Germline V gene data show CDR1 as SGHNT and CDR2 as YYREEE (reference sequence). In DNA form, the CDR3 reads TGTGCCAGCAGCTTGAGTGGTCGGACATCCCGGCGGGACTATGGCTACACCTTC. It yields the protein CASSLSGRTSRRDYGYTF.

J is TRBJ1-1 and V is TRBV12-5; possible D gene TRBD1, 6 bases. The ends were cut back, 3 bases at V and 0 bases at J, with 8 bases in the middle. Looked up from germline, CDR1 is LGHNT and CDR2 is FRNRAP. CDR3 length: 14 residues. The CDR3 nucleotides read TGTGCTAGTGGTTTAGGGGGGATGAACACTGAAGCTTTCTTT. This sequence encodes CASGLGGMNTEAFF.

V and J are TRBV27 and TRBJ2-1; D unresolved. Trimming took 1 base from V and 5 from J, leaving 12 bases between them. The CDR3 contains 15 residues. Germline CDR1 and CDR2: MNHEY and SMNVEV (reference sequence). The CDR3 nucleotides read TGTGCCAGCAGTTTATTAGGACCCCGCCACAATGAGCAGTTCTTC. This codes for CASSLLGPRHNEQFF.

J is TRBJ2-6 and V is TRBV28; D tentatively reads TRBD1 or TRBD2 (5 bases each). Germline-derived CDR1 and CDR2 are MDHEN and SYDVKM. V lost 7 bases and J 4 bases, leaving 26 bases between the germline ends. There are 19 residues in the CDR3. The chain's CDR3 is CASTLRGSSLTSGANVLTF. As DNA, the CDR3 is TGTGCCAGCACTCTGAGGGGTAGCTCTCTAACCTCCGGGGCCAACGTCCTGACTTTC.

V usage is TRBV14 and J usage is TRBJ2-5; TRBD2 aligns across 7 bases. Germline trimming cut 0 bases from V and 2 bases from J; bases unmatched to any gene: 12. Germline V gene data show CDR1 as SGHDN and CDR2 as FVKESK. CDR3 length: 18 amino acids. The CDR3 DNA follows: TGTGCCAGCAGCCAAGATACAATCGTGGCGGGGGAACAAGAGACCCAGTACTTC. Protein product: CASSQDTIVAGEQETQYF.